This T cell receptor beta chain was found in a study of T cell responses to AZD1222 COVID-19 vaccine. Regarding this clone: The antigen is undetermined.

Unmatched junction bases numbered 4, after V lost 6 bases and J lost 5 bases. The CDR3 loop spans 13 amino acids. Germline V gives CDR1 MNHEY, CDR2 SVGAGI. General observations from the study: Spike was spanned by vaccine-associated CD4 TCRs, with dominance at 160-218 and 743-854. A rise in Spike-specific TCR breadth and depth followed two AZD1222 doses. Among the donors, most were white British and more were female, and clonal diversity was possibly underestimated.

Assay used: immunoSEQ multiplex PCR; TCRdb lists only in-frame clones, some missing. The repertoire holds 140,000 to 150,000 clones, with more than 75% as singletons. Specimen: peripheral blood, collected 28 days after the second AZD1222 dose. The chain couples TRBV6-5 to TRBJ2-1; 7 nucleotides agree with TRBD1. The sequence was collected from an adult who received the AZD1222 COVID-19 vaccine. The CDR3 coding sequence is TGTGCCAGCAGCCGGGACAGCAACAATGAGCAGTTCTTC. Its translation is CASSRDSNNEQFF.